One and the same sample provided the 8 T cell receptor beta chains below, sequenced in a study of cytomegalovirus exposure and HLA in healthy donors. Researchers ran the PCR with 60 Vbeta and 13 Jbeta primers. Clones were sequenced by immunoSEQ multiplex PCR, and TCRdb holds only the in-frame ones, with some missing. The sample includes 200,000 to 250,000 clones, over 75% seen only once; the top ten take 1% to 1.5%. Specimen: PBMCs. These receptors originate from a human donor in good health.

The CDR3 here is CASSESYRGEAFF. The DNA for the CDR3 is TGTGCCAGCAGTGAGTCCTACAGGGGTGAAGCTTTCTTT. This chain joins TRBV6-4 and TRBJ1-1; 7 nucleotides line up with TRBD1. Germline V lookup: CDR1 MRHNA, CDR2 SNTAGT. V gave up 3 bases and J gave up 7 bases; unmatched junction bases: 5. This CDR3 region has 13 residues.

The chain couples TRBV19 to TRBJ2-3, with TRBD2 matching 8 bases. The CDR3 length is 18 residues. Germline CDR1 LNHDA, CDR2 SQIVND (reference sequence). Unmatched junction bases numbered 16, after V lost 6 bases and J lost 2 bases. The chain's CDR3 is CASSSSLTAGAFTDTQYF. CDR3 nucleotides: TGTGCCAGTAGCTCCAGCTTAACAGCGGGAGCGTTCACAGATACGCAGTATTTT. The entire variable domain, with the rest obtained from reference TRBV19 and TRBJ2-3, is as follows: DGGITQSPKYLFRKEGQNVTLSCEQNLNHDAMYWYRQDPGQGLRLIYYSQIVNDFQKGDIAEGYSVSREKKESFPLTVTSAQKNPTAFYLCASSSSLTAGAFTDTQYFGPGTRLTVL.

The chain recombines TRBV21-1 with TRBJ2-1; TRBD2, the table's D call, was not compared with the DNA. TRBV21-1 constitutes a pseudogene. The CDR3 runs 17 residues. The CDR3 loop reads CASSSNSSGGIWNEQFF. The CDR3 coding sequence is TGTGCCAGCAGCTCGAATAGTTCGGGAGGGATCTGGAATGAGCAGTTCTTC.

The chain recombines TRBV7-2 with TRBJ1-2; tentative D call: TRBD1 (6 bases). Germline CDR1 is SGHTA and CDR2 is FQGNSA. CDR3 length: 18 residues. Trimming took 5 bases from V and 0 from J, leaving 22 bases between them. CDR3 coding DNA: TGTGCCAGCAGCCCGACTCCGGGACACTACGATTCTAACTATGGCTACACCTTC. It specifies CASSPTPGHYDSNYGYTF.

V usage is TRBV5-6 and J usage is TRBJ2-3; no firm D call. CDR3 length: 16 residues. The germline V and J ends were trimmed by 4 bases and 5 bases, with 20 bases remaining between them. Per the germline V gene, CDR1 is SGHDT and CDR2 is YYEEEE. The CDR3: CASSKRPPRMGDTQYF. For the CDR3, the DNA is TGTGCCAGCAGCAAACGGCCCCCGAGGATGGGAGATACGCAGTATTTT. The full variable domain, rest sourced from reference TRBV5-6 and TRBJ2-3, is DAGVTQSPTHLIKTRGQQVTLRCSPKSGHDTVSWYQQALGQGPQFIFQYYEEEERQRGNFPDRFSGHQFPNYSSELNVNALLLGDSALYLCASSKRPPRMGDTQYFGPGTRLTVL.

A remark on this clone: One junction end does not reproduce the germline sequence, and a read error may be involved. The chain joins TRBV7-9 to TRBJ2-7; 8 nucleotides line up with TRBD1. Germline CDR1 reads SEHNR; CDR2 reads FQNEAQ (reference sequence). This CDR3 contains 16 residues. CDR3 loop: CSSSTHETGGGYEQYF. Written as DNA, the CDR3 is TGTTCCAGCAGCACGCATGAAACAGGGGGTGGCTACGAGCAGTACTTC.

In DNA, the CDR3 is TGTGCCATCAGTGAACGAGAGAGCTATGGCTACACCTTC. This sequence encodes CAISERESYGYTF. The chain is built from TRBV10-3 and TRBJ1-2; D not resolved. The CDR3 extends over 13 amino acids. V was cut by 3 bases and J by 4 bases, with 9 bases left in between. Germline V gene sequence: CDR1 ENHRY, CDR2 SYGVKD.

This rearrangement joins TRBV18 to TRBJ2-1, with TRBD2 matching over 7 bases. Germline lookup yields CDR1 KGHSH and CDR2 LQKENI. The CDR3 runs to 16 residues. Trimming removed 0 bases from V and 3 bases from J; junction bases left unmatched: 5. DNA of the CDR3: TGTGCCAGCTCACCACCTGGTCTAGCGGTCTACAATGAGCAGTTCTTC. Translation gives CASSPPGLAVYNEQFF. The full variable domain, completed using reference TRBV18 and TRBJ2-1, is NAGVMQNPRHLVRRRGQEARLRCSPMKGHSHVYWYRQLPEEGLKFMVYLQKENIIDESGMPKERFSAEFPKEGPSILRIQQVVRGDSAAYFCASSPPGLAVYNEQFFGPGTRLTVL.